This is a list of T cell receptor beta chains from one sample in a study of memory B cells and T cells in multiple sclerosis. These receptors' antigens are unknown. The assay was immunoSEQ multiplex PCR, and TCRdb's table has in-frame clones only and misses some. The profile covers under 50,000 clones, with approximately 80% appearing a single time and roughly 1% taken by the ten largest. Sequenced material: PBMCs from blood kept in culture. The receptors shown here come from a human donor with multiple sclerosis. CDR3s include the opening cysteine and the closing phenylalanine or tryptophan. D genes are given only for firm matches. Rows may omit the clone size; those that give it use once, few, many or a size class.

CDR3aa: CASTSPPWGTIYF
CDR3nt: TGTGCCAGCACTAGTCCCCCGTGGGGCACCATATATTTT
j_gene: TRBJ1-3
d_gene: NA
v_gene: TRBV25-1
abundance: NA

CDR3aa: CSVGDINSPLHF
CDR3nt: TGCAGCGTTGGGGACATTAATTCACCCCTCCACTTT
j_gene: TRBJ1-6
d_gene: NA
v_gene: TRBV29-1
abundance: NA

CDR3aa: CASSSRLVGPGGYDYTF
CDR3nt: TGTGCCAGCAGCTCTAGGCTAGTCGGACCGGGAGGATATGACTACACCTTC
j_gene: TRBJ1-2
d_gene: NA
v_gene: TRBV7-8
abundance: NA

CDR3aa: CASSPGTSGFEQYF
CDR3nt: TGTGCCAGCAGCCCTGGGACTAGCGGGTTCGAGCAGTACTTC
j_gene: TRBJ2-7
d_gene: TRBD2
v_gene: TRBV27
abundance: NA

CDR3aa: CASSQNWQGRGIYEQYF
CDR3nt: TGTGCCAGCAGCCAAAACTGGCAAGGCAGGGGGATCTACGAGCAGTACTTC
j_gene: TRBJ2-7
d_gene: TRBD1
v_gene: TRBV7-9
abundance: NA

CDR3aa: CASSLLGDVTNEKLFF
CDR3nt: TGTGCCAGCAGTTTATTGGGGGACGTAACTAATGAAAAACTGTTTTTT
j_gene: TRBJ1-4
d_gene: NA
v_gene: TRBV28
abundance: few

CDR3aa: CASSEAPSTDTQYF
CDR3nt: TGCGCCAGCAGTGAGGCACCTAGCACAGATACGCAGTATTTT
j_gene: TRBJ2-3
d_gene: NA
v_gene: TRBV10-1
abundance: once

CDR3aa: CASRTANTGELFF
CDR3nt: TGTGCCAGCAGAACAGCGAACACCGGGGAGCTGTTTTTT
j_gene: TRBJ2-2
d_gene: NA
v_gene: TRBV5-8
abundance: NA

CDR3aa: CASSIDRDGQPQHF
CDR3nt: TGTGCCAGTAGTATAGACAGGGATGGACAGCCCCAGCATTTT
j_gene: TRBJ1-5
d_gene: NA
v_gene: TRBV19
abundance: NA

CDR3aa: CASSLAETGGNTIYF
CDR3nt: TGCGCCAGCAGCTTGGCCGAGACAGGCGGAAACACCATATATTTT
j_gene: TRBJ1-3
d_gene: NA
v_gene: TRBV5-1
abundance: NA

CDR3aa: CASSEGVGSPLHF
CDR3nt: TGTGCCAGCAGCGAAGGGGTTGGTTCACCCCTCCACTTT
j_gene: TRBJ1-6
d_gene: NA
v_gene: TRBV9
abundance: NA

CDR3aa: CAWSRAVTSTDTQYF
CDR3nt: TGTGCCTGGAGTAGGGCAGTTACTAGCACAGATACGCAGTATTTT
j_gene: TRBJ2-3
d_gene: NA
v_gene: TRBV30
abundance: NA

CDR3aa: CASSLAGFQGVEQYF
CDR3nt: TGTGCCAGCAGCTTAGCGGGGTTTCAGGGAGTCGAGCAGTACTTC
j_gene: TRBJ2-7
d_gene: NA
v_gene: TRBV7-2
abundance: NA

CDR3aa: CASSDATGAVNYGYTF
CDR3nt: TGTGCCAGCAGCGACGCGACAGGTGCCGTTAACTATGGCTACACCTTC
j_gene: TRBJ1-2
d_gene: NA
v_gene: TRBV5-4
abundance: NA

CDR3aa: CASSWMGLLETQYF
CDR3nt: TGTGCCAGCAGCTGGATGGGGCTTTTGGAGACCCAGTACTTC
j_gene: TRBJ2-5
d_gene: NA
v_gene: TRBV7-6
abundance: NA

CDR3aa: CASSLEAFRVTEAFF
CDR3nt: TGCGCCAGCAGCTTGGAGGCGTTTCGGGTTACTGAAGCTTTCTTT
j_gene: TRBJ1-1
d_gene: NA
v_gene: TRBV5-1
abundance: NA

CDR3aa: CASSLQQGLSYGYTF
CDR3nt: TGTGCCAGTAGCCTACAACAGGGGTTGAGCTATGGCTACACCTTC
j_gene: TRBJ1-2
d_gene: TRBD1
v_gene: TRBV19
abundance: few

CDR3aa: CASSLADNTEAFF
CDR3nt: TGCGCCAGCAGCTTGGCGGATAACACTGAAGCTTTCTTT
j_gene: TRBJ1-1
d_gene: NA
v_gene: TRBV5-1
abundance: NA

CDR3aa: CASSIGGTDEQYF
CDR3nt: TGTGCCAGTAGTATAGGGGGGACCGACGAGCAGTACTTC
j_gene: TRBJ2-7
d_gene: NA
v_gene: TRBV19
abundance: few

CDR3aa: CASSRVKTGGFTGELFF
CDR3nt: TGTGCCAGTAGTAGAGTGAAAACGGGGGGATTCACCGGGGAGCTGTTTTTT
j_gene: TRBJ2-2
d_gene: TRBD2
v_gene: TRBV19
abundance: NA

CDR3aa: CSVKGLRGSTEAFF
CDR3nt: TGCAGCGTTAAGGGCCTGAGAGGGAGCACTGAAGCTTTCTTT
j_gene: TRBJ1-1
d_gene: NA
v_gene: TRBV29-1
abundance: NA

CDR3aa: CATSGDYQETQYF
CDR3nt: TGTGCTACTTCGGGAGACTACCAAGAGACCCAGTACTTC
j_gene: TRBJ2-5
d_gene: NA
v_gene: TRBV12-5
abundance: NA

CDR3aa: CASSTGGTARDYTF
CDR3nt: TGTGCCAGCAGCACAGGGGGGACAGCTAGAGACTACACCTTC
j_gene: TRBJ1-2
d_gene: TRBD1
v_gene: TRBV9
abundance: NA

CDR3aa: CASSPLSGPGQGSYGYTF
CDR3nt: TGCGCCAGCAGCCCACTTTCTGGGCCGGGACAGGGTAGCTATGGCTACACCTTC
j_gene: TRBJ1-2
d_gene: TRBD1
v_gene: TRBV4-1
abundance: NA

CDR3aa: CAWSGKTDSHYEQYF
CDR3nt: TGTGCCTGGAGTGGAAAAACTGACTCTCACTACGAGCAGTACTTC
j_gene: TRBJ2-7
d_gene: NA
v_gene: TRBV30
abundance: once

CDR3aa: CASSQERPGVSYNSPLHF
CDR3nt: TGCGCCAGCAGCCAAGAGCGGCCAGGGGTGTCCTATAATTCACCCCTCCACTTT
j_gene: TRBJ1-6
d_gene: NA
v_gene: TRBV4-1
abundance: NA

CDR3aa: CASRRQGAAYEQYF
CDR3nt: TGTGCCAGCAGAAGACAGGGGGCAGCGTACGAGCAGTACTTC
j_gene: TRBJ2-7
d_gene: TRBD1
v_gene: TRBV6-5
abundance: NA

CDR3aa: CAWGALETQYF
CDR3nt: TGTGCCTGGGGAGCTTTGGAGACCCAGTACTTC
j_gene: TRBJ2-5
d_gene: NA
v_gene: TRBV30
abundance: NA

CDR3aa: CASSQDGRVPGAPSGELFF
CDR3nt: TGCGCCAGCAGCCAAGACGGGCGGGTCCCCGGGGCGCCCTCCGGGGAGCTGTTTTTT
j_gene: TRBJ2-2
d_gene: NA
v_gene: TRBV4-1
abundance: NA

CDR3aa: CASSPGARTGELFF
CDR3nt: TGTGCCAGCAGCCCGGGGGCGAGGACCGGGGAGCTGTTTTTT
j_gene: TRBJ2-2
d_gene: NA
v_gene: TRBV6-6
abundance: NA

CDR3aa: CASSLNSAYEQYF
CDR3nt: TGCGCCAGCAGCTTGAACTCCGCCTACGAGCAGTACTTC
j_gene: TRBJ2-7
d_gene: NA
v_gene: TRBV5-1
abundance: NA

CDR3aa: CASSVGGGGTDTQYF
CDR3nt: TGTGCCAGCAGCGTAGGGGGCGGTGGGACAGATACGCAGTATTTT
j_gene: TRBJ2-3
d_gene: NA
v_gene: TRBV9
abundance: NA

CDR3aa: CASSGQGTVAGNTIYF
CDR3nt: TGTGCCAGCAGTGGACAGGGGACGGTTGCTGGAAACACCATATATTTT
j_gene: TRBJ1-3
d_gene: TRBD1
v_gene: TRBV6-6
abundance: NA

CDR3aa: CASSRTYEQYF
CDR3nt: TGTGCCAGCAGCCGCACTTACGAGCAGTACTTC
j_gene: TRBJ2-7
d_gene: NA
v_gene: TRBV7-8
abundance: NA

CDR3aa: CASSGTGGENSPLHF
CDR3nt: TGTGCCAGCAGTGGGACAGGAGGAGAGAATTCACCCCTCCACTTT
j_gene: TRBJ1-6
d_gene: TRBD1
v_gene: TRBV2
abundance: NA

CDR3aa: CASSLSRRGAYEQYF
CDR3nt: TGTGCCAGCAGTTTATCAAGGCGGGGCGCCTACGAGCAGTACTTC
j_gene: TRBJ2-7
d_gene: NA
v_gene: TRBV28
abundance: once

CDR3aa: CASSLEGRNQPQHF
CDR3nt: TGCGCCAGCAGCTTGGAGGGCAGAAATCAGCCCCAGCATTTT
j_gene: TRBJ1-5
d_gene: NA
v_gene: TRBV5-1
abundance: NA

CDR3aa: CASRPQGAPGYGYTF
CDR3nt: TGTGCCAGCAGACCCCAGGGGGCGCCAGGCTATGGCTACACCTTC
j_gene: TRBJ1-2
d_gene: TRBD1
v_gene: TRBV7-9
abundance: NA

CDR3aa: CAISLDTYEQYF
CDR3nt: TGTGCCATCAGTCTAGACACCTACGAGCAGTACTTC
j_gene: TRBJ2-7
d_gene: NA
v_gene: TRBV10-3
abundance: NA

CDR3aa: CAISERFPRTDTQYF
CDR3nt: TGTGCCATCAGTGAAAGGTTTCCCAGGACGGATACGCAGTATTTT
j_gene: TRBJ2-3
d_gene: NA
v_gene: TRBV10-3
abundance: NA

CDR3aa: CASSLERANYGYTF
CDR3nt: TGTGCCAGCAGCTTAGAAAGGGCTAACTATGGCTACACCTTC
j_gene: TRBJ1-2
d_gene: NA
v_gene: TRBV7-3
abundance: NA

CDR3aa: CASNAAINQPQHF
CDR3nt: TGCGCCAGCAATGCGGCAATCAATCAGCCCCAGCATTTT
j_gene: TRBJ1-5
d_gene: NA
v_gene: TRBV10-1
abundance: NA

CDR3aa: CASSIGPNTEAFF
CDR3nt: TGTGCCAGCAGCATCGGACCGAACACTGAAGCTTTCTTT
j_gene: TRBJ1-1
d_gene: NA
v_gene: TRBV5-4
abundance: NA

CDR3aa: CAISESISSYNSPLHF
CDR3nt: TGTGCCATCAGTGAGTCTATCAGCTCCTATAATTCACCCCTCCACTTT
j_gene: TRBJ1-6
d_gene: NA
v_gene: TRBV10-3
abundance: NA

CDR3aa: CASSWDGQGYGYTF
CDR3nt: TGTGCCAGCAGTTGGGACGGACAGGGCTATGGCTACACCTTC
j_gene: TRBJ1-2
d_gene: TRBD1
v_gene: TRBV27
abundance: NA